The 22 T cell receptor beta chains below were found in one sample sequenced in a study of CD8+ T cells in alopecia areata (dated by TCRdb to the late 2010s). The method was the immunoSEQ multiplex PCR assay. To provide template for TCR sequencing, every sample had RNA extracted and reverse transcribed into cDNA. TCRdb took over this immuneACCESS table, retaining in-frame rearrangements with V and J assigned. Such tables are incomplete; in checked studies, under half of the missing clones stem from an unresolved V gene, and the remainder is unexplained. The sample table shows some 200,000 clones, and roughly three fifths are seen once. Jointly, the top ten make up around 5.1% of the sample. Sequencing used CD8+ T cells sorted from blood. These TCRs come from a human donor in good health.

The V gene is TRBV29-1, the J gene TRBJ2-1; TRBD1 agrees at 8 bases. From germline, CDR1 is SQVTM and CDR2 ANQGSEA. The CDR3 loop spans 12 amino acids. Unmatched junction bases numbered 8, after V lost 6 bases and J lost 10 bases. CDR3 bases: TGCAGCGTCCCAACAGACAGGGGCGAGCAGTTCTTC. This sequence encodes CSVPTDRGEQFF.

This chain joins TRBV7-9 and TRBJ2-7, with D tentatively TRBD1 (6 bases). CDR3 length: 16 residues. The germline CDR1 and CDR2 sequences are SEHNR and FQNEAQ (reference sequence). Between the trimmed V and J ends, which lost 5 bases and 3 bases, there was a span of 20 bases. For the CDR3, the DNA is TGTGCCAGCAGCCTGGCGGCAGGGGAGCACTACTACGAGCAGTACTTC. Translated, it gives CASSLAAGEHYYEQYF. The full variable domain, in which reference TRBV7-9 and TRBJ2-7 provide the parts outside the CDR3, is DTGVSQNPRHKITKRGQNVTFRCDPISEHNRLYWYRQTLGQGPEFLTYFQNEAQLEKSRLLSDRFSAERPKGSFSTLEIQRTEQGDSAMYLCASSLAAGEHYYEQYFGPGTRLTVT.

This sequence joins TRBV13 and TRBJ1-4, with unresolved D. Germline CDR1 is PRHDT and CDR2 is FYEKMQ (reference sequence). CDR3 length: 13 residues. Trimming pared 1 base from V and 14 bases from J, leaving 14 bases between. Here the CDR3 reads CASSLATDPMLFF. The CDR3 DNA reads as TGTGCCAGCAGCTTAGCGACCGACCCTATGCTGTTTTTT.

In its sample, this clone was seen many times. CDR3 protein: CASSHPTGAKEKLFF. CDR3 coding DNA: TGCGCCAGCAGTCACCCGACAGGGGCCAAGGAAAAACTGTTTTTT. This rearrangement joins TRBV23-1 to TRBJ1-4, with TRBD1 matching 8 bases. TRBV23-1 is an ORF for which the function is uncertain. Trimming took 3 bases from V and 8 from J; bases not matched to a gene: 8. This CDR3 comprises 15 residues.

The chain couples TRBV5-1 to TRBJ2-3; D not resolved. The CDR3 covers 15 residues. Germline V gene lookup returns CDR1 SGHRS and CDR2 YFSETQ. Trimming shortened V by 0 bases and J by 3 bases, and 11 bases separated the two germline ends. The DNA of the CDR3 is TGCGCCAGCAGCTTGGCCCACAGCAAGACAGATACGCAGTATTTT. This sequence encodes CASSLAHSKTDTQYF.

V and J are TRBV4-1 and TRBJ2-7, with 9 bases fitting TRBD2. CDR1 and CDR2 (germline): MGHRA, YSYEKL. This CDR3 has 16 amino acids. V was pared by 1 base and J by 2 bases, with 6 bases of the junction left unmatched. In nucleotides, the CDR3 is TGCGCCAGCAGCCAAGTGGCTAGCGGGGAACCCTACGAGCAGTACTTC. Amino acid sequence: CASSQVASGEPYEQYF.

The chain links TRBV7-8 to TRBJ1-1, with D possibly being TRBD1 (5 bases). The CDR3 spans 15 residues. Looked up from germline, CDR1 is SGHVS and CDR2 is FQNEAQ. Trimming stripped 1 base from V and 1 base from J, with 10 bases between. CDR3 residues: CASSLGGTQNTEAFF. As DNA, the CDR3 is TGTGCCAGCAGCTTAGGCGGGACCCAGAACACTGAAGCTTTCTTT.

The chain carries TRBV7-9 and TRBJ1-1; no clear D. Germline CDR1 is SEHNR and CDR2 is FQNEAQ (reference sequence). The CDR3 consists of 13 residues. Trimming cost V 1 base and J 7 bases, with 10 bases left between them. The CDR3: CASSLGDRVEAFF. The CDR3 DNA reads TGTGCCAGCAGCTTAGGGGATAGGGTTGAAGCTTTCTTT.

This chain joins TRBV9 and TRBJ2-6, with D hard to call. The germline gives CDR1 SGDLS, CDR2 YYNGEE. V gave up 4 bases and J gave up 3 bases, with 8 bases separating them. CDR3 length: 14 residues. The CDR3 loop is CASSRSDGANVLTF. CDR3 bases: TGTGCCAGCAGCCGTAGTGATGGGGCCAACGTCCTGACTTTC.

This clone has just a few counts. CDR3 DNA: TGTGCCAGCATTCGCCTTCTACAGGGTCCCTACAATGAGCAGTTCTTC. Translating gives CASIRLLQGPYNEQFF. This sequence joins TRBV5-6 and TRBJ2-1, with TRBD1 as a possible D gene (6 bases). CDR1 is SGHDT, CDR2 YYEEEE, per germline. Trimming took off 6 bases at V and 2 bases at J, with 18 bases between the two ends. The CDR3 covers 16 residues.

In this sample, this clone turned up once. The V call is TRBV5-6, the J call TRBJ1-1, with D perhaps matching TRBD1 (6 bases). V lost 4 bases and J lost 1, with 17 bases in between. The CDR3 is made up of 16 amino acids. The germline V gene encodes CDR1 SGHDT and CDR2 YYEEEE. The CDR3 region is CASSSWIGGRNTEAFF. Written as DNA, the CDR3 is TGTGCCAGCAGCAGCTGGATTGGGGGCAGGAACACTGAAGCTTTCTTT.

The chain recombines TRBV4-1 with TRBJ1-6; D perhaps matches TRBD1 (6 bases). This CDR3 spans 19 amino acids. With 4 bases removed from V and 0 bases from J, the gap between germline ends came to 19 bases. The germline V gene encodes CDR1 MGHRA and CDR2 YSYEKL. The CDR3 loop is CASSPQGQQLSSYNSPLHF. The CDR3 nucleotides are TGCGCCAGCAGCCCCCAAGGACAGCAGCTTAGCTCCTATAATTCACCCCTCCACTTT.

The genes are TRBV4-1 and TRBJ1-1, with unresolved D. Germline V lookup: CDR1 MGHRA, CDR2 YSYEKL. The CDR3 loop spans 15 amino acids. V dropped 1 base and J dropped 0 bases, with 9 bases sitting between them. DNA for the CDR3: TGCGCCAGCAGCCAAGCTTCAGAGATGAACACTGAAGCTTTCTTT. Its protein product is CASSQASEMNTEAFF.

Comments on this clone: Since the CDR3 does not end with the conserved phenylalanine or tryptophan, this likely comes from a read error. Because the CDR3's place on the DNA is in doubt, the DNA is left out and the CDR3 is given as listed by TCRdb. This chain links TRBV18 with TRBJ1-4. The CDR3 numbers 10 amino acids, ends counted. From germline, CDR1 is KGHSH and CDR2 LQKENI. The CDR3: CASPQRRGEI.

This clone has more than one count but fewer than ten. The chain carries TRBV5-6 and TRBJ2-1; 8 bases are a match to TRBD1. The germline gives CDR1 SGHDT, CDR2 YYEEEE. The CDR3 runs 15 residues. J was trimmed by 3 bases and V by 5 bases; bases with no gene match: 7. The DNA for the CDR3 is TGTGCCAGCAGTCTGACAGGGGCCCTCTACAATGAGCAGTTCTTC. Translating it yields CASSLTGALYNEQFF.

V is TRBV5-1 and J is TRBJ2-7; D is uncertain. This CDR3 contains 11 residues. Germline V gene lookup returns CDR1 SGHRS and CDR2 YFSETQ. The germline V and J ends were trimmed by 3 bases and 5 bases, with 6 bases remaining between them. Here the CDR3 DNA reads TGCGCCAGCAGCTATGGAAACGAGCAGTACTTC. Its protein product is CASSYGNEQYF.

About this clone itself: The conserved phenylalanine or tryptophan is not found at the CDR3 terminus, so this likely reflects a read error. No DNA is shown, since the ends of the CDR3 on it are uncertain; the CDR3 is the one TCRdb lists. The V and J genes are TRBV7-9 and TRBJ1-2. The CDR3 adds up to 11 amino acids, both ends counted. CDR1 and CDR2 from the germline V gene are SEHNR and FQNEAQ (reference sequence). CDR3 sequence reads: CASRLSGPGAV.

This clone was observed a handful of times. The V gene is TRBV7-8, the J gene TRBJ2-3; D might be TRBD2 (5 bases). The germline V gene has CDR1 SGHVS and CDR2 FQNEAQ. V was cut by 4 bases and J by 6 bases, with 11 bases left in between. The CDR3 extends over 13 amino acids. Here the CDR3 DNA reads TGTGCCAGCAGCTCTGGAGGCGGGGATACGCAGTATTTT. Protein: CASSSGGGDTQYF.

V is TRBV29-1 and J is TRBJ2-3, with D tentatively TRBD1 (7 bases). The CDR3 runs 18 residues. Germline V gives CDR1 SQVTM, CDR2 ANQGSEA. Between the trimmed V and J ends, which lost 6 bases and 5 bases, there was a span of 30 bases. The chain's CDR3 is CSVTPEGAMGRARDTQYF. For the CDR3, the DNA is TGCAGCGTCACCCCGGAGGGGGCGATGGGTAGGGCCCGAGATACGCAGTATTTT.

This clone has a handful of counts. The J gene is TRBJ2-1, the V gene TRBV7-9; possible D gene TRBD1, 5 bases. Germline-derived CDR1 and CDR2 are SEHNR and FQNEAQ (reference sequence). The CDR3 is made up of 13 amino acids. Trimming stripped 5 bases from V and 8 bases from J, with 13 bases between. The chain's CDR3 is CASSHQGSDEQFF. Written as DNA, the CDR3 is TGTGCCAGCAGCCACCAGGGTTCAGATGAGCAGTTCTTC.

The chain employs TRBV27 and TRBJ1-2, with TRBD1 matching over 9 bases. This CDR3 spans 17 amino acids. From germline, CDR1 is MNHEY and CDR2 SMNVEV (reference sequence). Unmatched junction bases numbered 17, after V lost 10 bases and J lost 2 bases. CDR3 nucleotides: TGTGCCACCAAACCGCACGGGACAGGGCTAACGAACTATGGCTACACCTTC. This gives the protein CATKPHGTGLTNYGYTF.

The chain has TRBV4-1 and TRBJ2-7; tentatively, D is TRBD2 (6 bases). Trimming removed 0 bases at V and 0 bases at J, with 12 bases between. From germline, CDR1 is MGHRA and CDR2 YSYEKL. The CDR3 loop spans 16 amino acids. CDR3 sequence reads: CASSQDAQDYSYEQYF. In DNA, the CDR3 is TGCGCCAGCAGCCAAGATGCCCAGGACTACTCCTACGAGCAGTACTTC.